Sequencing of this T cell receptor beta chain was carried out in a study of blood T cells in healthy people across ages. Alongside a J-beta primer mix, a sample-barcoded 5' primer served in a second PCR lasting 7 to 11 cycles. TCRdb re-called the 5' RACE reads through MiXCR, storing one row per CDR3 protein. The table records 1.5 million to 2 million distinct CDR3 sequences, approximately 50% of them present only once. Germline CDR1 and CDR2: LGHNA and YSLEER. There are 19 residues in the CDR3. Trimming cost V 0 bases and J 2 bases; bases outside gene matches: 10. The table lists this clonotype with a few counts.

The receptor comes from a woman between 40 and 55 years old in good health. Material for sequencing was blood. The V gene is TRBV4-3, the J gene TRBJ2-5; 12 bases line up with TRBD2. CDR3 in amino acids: CASSQDASGGAPLQETQYF. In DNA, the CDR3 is TGCGCCAGCAGCCAAGATGCTAGCGGGGGGGCCCCGCTACAAGAGACCCAGTACTTC.